This record covers a single T cell receptor beta chain. Germline-derived CDR1 and CDR2 are SGDLS and YYNGEE. The CDR3 loop spans 15 amino acids. With V trimmed by 0 bases and J by 10 bases, 8 bases remained unmatched. The data are from a study of identical twins. TCRdb reanalysed the 5' RACE reads using MiXCR and keeps one entry per CDR3 protein. The sample lists roughly 770,000 distinct CDR3 sequences, 15% to 20% occurring once. The sample was also linked to a second study, of T cells expressing NK-cell markers.

This clonotype originated in a woman aged 18-29 years in good health. The chain has TRBV9 and TRBJ2-1, with 9 bases identical to TRBD2. The specimen was PBMCs. CDR3 DNA: TGTGCCAGCAGCGTAGGCGCGGGGGGGGCAGAAGAGCAGTTCTTC. Its protein product is CASSVGAGGAEEQFF.